This T cell receptor (beta chain) was sequenced in a study of spatial heterogeneity in lung cancer. Study information: Alpha-chain sequences were consistently detected in smaller numbers than beta-chain sequences. Findings of the study overall: Ubiquitous expanded tumor TCRs surfaced in blood more at resection than they did at follow-up.

V trimming: 7 bases; J trimming: 5 bases; junction bases outside the gene matches: 6. This CDR3 region has 13 residues. CDR1 is SQVTM, CDR2 ANQGSEA, per germline. Time point reported: sample taken at primary tumor resection. Unsorted whole RNA of tumor, nontumor lung or frozen PBMC was sequenced. About 73 TRACERx patients with early, untreated non-small cell lung cancer donated samples. The table lists this clonotype with a few counts. Its antigen is not identified. TCRdb ran MiXCR on the 5' RACE reads and lists one entry per CDR3 protein. The sample has about 86,000 distinct CDR3 sequences, around 12% seen once.

The clonotype originates from a male donor with early-stage non-small cell lung cancer. The chain couples TRBV29-1 to TRBJ2-4, with 9 bases fitting TRBD1. The sequencing used PBMCs, collected at surgery. CDR3 DNA: TGCAGCGCCTTGGGACAGGGAGAAAACATTCAGTACTTC. This gives the protein CSALGQGENIQYF.